Shown below are 14 T cell receptor beta chains from a single sample sequenced in a study of blood T cell repertoires in COVID-19. Data came from immunoSEQ multiplex PCR; TCRdb stores just in-frame clones and leaves some out. Of 200,000 to 250,000 clones listed, 85% are singletons. Material for sequencing was peripheral blood. Source of these receptors: a woman aged 55-69 years with active or convalescent COVID-19.

V gene TRBV7-2 combines with J gene TRBJ1-1, with 8 bases matching TRBD1. CDR1 SGHTA and CDR2 FQGNSA come from the germline V gene. V lost 4 bases and J lost 2; bases outside the gene matches: 9. The CDR3 loop spans 16 amino acids. CDR3 in amino acids: CASSSHARGLNTEAFF. The DNA of the CDR3 is TGTGCCAGCAGCTCCCATGCCAGGGGGCTTAACACTGAAGCTTTCTTT.

The genes are TRBV10-3 and TRBJ2-7; TRBD1 matches 8 bases. The CDR3 spans 14 residues. Germline V gene sequence: CDR1 ENHRY, CDR2 SYGVKD. With V trimmed by 6 bases and J by 5 bases, 9 bases remained unmatched. CDR3 nucleotide sequence: TGTGCCATCAGCCTTAAGACAGGGGCGGACGAGCAGTACTTC. Its translation is CAISLKTGADEQYF.

The genes are TRBV7-8 and TRBJ1-1; D may be TRBD1 (5 bases). Germline loops: CDR1 SGHVS, CDR2 FQNEAQ. The ends were cut back, 5 bases at V and 8 bases at J, with 24 bases in the middle. The CDR3 consists of 16 residues. The CDR3 DNA follows: TGTGCCAGCAGCGAACTGACAGTGGGGCTCTCGACCGAAGCTTTCTTT. Residues: CASSELTVGLSTEAFF. Based on the CDR3 plus reference TRBV7-8 and TRBJ1-1, the full variable domain is GAGVSQSPRYKVAKRGQDVALRCDPISGHVSLFWYQQALGQGPEFLTYFQNEAQLDKSGLPSDRFFAERPEGSVSTLKIQRTQQEDSAVYLCASSELTVGLSTEAFFGQGTRLTVV.

With respect to this clone: The sample carries other DNA sequences with the same CDR3. The chain is built from TRBV19 and TRBJ1-2; D is unresolved. The CDR3 spans 13 residues. V dropped 1 base and J dropped 3 bases, with 6 bases sitting between them. CDR1 is LNHDA and CDR2 is SQIVND in the germline V gene (reference sequence). The CDR3 bases are TGTGCCAGTAGTATAGGGAGGGACTATGGCTACACCTTC. Its translation is CASSIGRDYGYTF.

The V call is TRBV6-1, the J call TRBJ1-5, with a possible D match to TRBD1 (6 bases). V lost 3 bases and J 6 bases, leaving 15 bases between the germline ends. This CDR3 region has 15 residues. CDR1 is MNHNS and CDR2 is SASEGT in the germline V gene. The CDR3 nucleotides are TGTGCCAGCAGTGAGATACAGGAAGGGGGTCAGCCCCAGCATTTT. Translated: CASSEIQEGGQPQHF.

V and J are TRBV9 and TRBJ1-4; D gene unclear. This CDR3 spans 15 amino acids. Germline V CDR1 and CDR2: SGDLS, YYNGEE. Trimming removed 10 bases at V and 3 bases at J, with 19 bases between. Here the CDR3 reads CASNVGVDSNEKLFF. CDR3 DNA: TGTGCCTCCAACGTGGGTGTGGACTCTAATGAAAAACTGTTTTTT. The variable domain in full, with the rest retrieved from reference TRBV9 and TRBJ1-4, is DSGVTQTPKHLITATGQRVTLRCSPRSGDLSVYWYQQSLDQGLQFLIQYYNGEERAKGNILERFSAQQFPDLHSELNLSSLELGDSALYFCASNVGVDSNEKLFFGSGTQLSVL.

The rearrangement uses TRBV2 and TRBJ2-1, with 7 bases that match TRBD2. Unmatched junction bases numbered 11, after V lost 10 bases and J lost 5 bases. CDR1 SNHLY and CDR2 FYNNEI come from the germline V gene. CDR3 size: 14 residues. The CDR3 DNA reads TGTGCCACCACGGATCTAGCGGTTCACAATGAGCAGTTCTTC. Translated: CATTDLAVHNEQFF.

This chain connects TRBV6-5 to TRBJ2-7; TRBD1 aligns across 10 bases. There are 15 residues in the CDR3. Trimming at V came to 8 bases and at J to 2 bases, leaving 9 bases not matched to a gene. Germline loops: CDR1 MNHEY, CDR2 SVGAGI. The CDR3 region is CASGSGTGVTYEQYF. The CDR3 region has the DNA TGTGCCAGCGGCTCCGGGACAGGGGTCACCTACGAGCAGTACTTC.

The CDR3 sequence is CASSEQGLTNYGYTF. The CDR3 nucleotides are TGTGCCAGCAGTGAGCAGGGGCTAACTAACTATGGCTACACCTTC. This chain uses TRBV6-1 with TRBJ1-2; D perhaps matches TRBD1 (6 bases). The CDR3 has 15 residues. Germline values: CDR1 MNHNS, CDR2 SASEGT. V lost 3 bases to trimming and J lost 0 bases, with 11 bases between them.

The chain joins TRBV28 to TRBJ1-4; TRBD1 matches 8 bases. The CDR3 is 16 amino acids. Trimming cost V 7 bases and J 3 bases; bases outside gene matches: 10. Germline CDR1 MDHEN, CDR2 SYDVKM. The CDR3 bases are TGTGCCAGCATTGGACAGGGAGGACCGGCTAATGAAAAACTGTTTTTT. Its protein is CASIGQGGPANEKLFF.

The rearrangement joins TRBV7-8 to TRBJ1-6; D unresolved. With 1 base removed from V and 7 bases from J, the gap between germline ends came to 11 bases. The CDR3 covers 15 residues. The germline V gene has CDR1 SGHVS and CDR2 FQNEAQ. CDR3 amino acids: CASSLVGAGNSPLHF. DNA for the CDR3: TGTGCCAGCAGCTTAGTAGGTGCGGGCAATTCACCCCTCCACTTT.

This clone is a singleton in its sample. The rearrangement links TRBV2 to TRBJ1-2; D call uncertain. The germline CDR1 and CDR2 sequences are SNHLY and FYNNEI. Trimming removed 3 bases from V and 0 bases from J, with 5 bases in between. The CDR3 runs to 13 residues. CDR3 residues: CASSDRSNYGYTF. CDR3 in DNA: TGTGCCAGCAGTGACAGGTCTAACTATGGCTACACCTTC.

The V call is TRBV24-1, the J call TRBJ2-2, with D possibly being TRBD2 (6 bases). The CDR3 extends over 17 amino acids. The V and J ends lost 2 bases and 4 bases respectively, with 16 bases between them. The germline V gene has CDR1 KGHDR and CDR2 SFDVKD. As DNA, the CDR3 is TGTGCCACCAGTGATTACCCTGGGCGGAGGGCCACCGGGGAGCTGTTTTTT. Translating gives CATSDYPGRRATGELFF.

The chain is built from TRBV19 and TRBJ1-1; D is unclear. This CDR3 comprises 14 residues. V shed 6 bases and J shed 4 bases, with 15 bases lying between them. Per germline, CDR1 LNHDA and CDR2 SQIVND (reference sequence). The CDR3 is CASRSAGDFTEAFF. The CDR3 bases are TGTGCCAGTAGATCGGCGGGTGACTTCACTGAAGCTTTCTTT.